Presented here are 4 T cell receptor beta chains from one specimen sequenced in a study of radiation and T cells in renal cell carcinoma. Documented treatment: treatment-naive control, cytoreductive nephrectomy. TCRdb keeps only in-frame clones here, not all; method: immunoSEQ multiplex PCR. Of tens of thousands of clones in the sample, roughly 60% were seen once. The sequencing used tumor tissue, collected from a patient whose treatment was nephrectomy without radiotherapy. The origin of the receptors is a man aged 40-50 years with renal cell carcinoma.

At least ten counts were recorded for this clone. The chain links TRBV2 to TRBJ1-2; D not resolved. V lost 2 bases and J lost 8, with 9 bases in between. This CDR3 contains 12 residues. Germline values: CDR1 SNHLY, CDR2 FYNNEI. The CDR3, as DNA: TGTGCCAGCAGTGAAAGCGGGGTGGGCTACACCTTC. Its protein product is CASSESGVGYTF. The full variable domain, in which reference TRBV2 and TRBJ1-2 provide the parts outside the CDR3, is EPEVTQTPSHQVTQMGQEVILRCVPISNHLYFYWYRQILGQKVEFLVSFYNNEISEKSEIFDDQFSVERPDGSNFTLKIRSTKLEDSAMYFCASSESGVGYTFGSGTRLTVV.

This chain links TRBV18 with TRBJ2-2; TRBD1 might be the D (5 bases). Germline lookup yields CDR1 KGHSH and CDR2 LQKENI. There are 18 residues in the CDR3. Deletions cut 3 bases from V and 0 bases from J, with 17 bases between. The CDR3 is CASSPRQSYLTNTGELFF. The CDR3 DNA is TGTGCCAGCTCACCCCGACAGTCATACCTTACGAACACCGGGGAGCTGTTTTTT. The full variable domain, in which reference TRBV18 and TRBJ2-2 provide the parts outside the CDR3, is NAGVMQNPRHLVRRRGQEARLRCSPMKGHSHVYWYRQLPEEGLKFMVYLQKENIIDESGMPKERFSAEFPKEGPSILRIQQVVRGDSAAYFCASSPRQSYLTNTGELFFGEGSRLTVL.

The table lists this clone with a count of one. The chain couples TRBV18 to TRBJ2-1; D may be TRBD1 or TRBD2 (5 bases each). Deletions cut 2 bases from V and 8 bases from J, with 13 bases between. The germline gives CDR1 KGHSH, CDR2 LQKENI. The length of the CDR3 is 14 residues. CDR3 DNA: TGTGCCAGCTCACCAAGGCCCGGGGCGGATGAGCAGTTCTTC. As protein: CASSPRPGADEQFF.

CDR3 bases: TGTGCCAGCAGCCTGCGGACAGGGACCTACGAGCAGTACTTC. Its protein is CASSLRTGTYEQYF. The chain uses TRBV14 and TRBJ2-7, with TRBD1 matching 8 bases. The length of the CDR3 is 14 residues. Germline lookup yields CDR1 SGHDN and CDR2 FVKESK. J was trimmed by 2 bases and V by 4 bases; bases with no gene match: 4. Full variable domain (outside the CDR3, taken from reference TRBV14 and TRBJ2-7): EAGVTQFPSHSVIEKGQTVTLRCDPISGHDNLYWYRRVMGKEIKFLLHFVKESKQDESGMPNNRFLAERTGGTYSTLKVQPAELEDSGVYFCASSLRTGTYEQYFGPGTRLTVT.